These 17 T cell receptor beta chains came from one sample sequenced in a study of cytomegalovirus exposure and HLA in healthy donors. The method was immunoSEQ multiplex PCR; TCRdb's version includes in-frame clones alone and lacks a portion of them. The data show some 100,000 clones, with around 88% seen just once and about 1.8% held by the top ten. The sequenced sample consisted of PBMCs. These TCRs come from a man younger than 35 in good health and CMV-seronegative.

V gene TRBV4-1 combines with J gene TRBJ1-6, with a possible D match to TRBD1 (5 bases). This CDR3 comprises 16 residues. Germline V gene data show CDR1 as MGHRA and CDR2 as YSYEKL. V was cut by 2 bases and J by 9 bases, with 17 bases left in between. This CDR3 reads CASSQSPAGGSSPLHF. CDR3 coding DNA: TGCGCCAGCAGCCAATCCCCGGCCGGGGGAAGTTCACCCCTCCACTTT.

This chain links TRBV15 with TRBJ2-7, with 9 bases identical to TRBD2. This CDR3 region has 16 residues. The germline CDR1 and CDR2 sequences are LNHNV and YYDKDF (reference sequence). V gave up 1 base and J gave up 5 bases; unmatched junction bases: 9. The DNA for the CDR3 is TGTGCCACCAGCAGAGTAAGAGGAGCGGGGGGACACGAGCAGTACTTC. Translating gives CATSRVRGAGGHEQYF.

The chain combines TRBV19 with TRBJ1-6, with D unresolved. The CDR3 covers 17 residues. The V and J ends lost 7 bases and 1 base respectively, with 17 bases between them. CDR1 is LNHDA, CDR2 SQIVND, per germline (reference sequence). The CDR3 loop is CASIATASMSYNSPLHF. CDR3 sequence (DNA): TGTGCCAGTATAGCCACGGCATCTATGTCCTATAATTCACCCCTCCACTTT.

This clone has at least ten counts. The CDR3 loop is CASSGSGNSYNEQFF. In nucleotides, the CDR3 is TGTGCCAGCAGCGGAAGCGGGAACTCCTACAATGAGCAGTTCTTC. The chain recombines TRBV28 with TRBJ2-1; 7 bases match TRBD2. Germline V gene lookup returns CDR1 MDHEN and CDR2 SYDVKM. This CDR3 has 15 residues. After removal of 6 bases from V and 0 bases from J, the junction contained 5 bases not matched to a gene.

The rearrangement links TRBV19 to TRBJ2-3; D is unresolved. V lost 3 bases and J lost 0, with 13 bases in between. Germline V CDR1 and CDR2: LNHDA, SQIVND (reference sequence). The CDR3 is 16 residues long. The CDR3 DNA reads TGTGCCAGTAGTATCCTCCCCCGAGCTAGCACAGATACGCAGTATTTT. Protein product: CASSILPRASTDTQYF.

DNA for the CDR3: TGTGCCAGCAGACGACCTGGGACAGTTGGCTATGGCTACACCTTC. As protein: CASRRPGTVGYGYTF. The rearrangement uses TRBV5-6 and TRBJ1-2; 7 nucleotides agree with TRBD1. The V segment lost 5 bases and the J segment 4 bases; nucleotides outside the gene matches: 11. CDR1 and CDR2 from the germline V gene are SGHDT and YYEEEE. The length of the CDR3 is 15 residues.

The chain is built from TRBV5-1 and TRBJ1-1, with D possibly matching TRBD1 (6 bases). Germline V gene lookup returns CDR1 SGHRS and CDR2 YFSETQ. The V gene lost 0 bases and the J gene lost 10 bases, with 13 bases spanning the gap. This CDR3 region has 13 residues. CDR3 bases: TGCGCCAGCAGCTTGGGACAGGAAGGAAGAGCTTTCTTT. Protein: CASSLGQEGRAFF.

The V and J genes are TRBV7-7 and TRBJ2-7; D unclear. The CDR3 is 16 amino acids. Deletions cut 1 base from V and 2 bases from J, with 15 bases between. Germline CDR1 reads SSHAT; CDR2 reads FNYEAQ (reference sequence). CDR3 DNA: TGTGCCAGCAGCTTAGGTTGGCAGGAAACACCCTACGAGCAGTACTTC. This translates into CASSLGWQETPYEQYF. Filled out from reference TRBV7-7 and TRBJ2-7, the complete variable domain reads GAGVSQSPRYKVTKRGQDVTLRCDPISSHATLYWYQQALGQGPEFLTYFNYEAQPDKSGLPSDRFSAERPEGSISTLTIQRTEQRDSAMYRCASSLGWQETPYEQYFGPGTRLTVT.

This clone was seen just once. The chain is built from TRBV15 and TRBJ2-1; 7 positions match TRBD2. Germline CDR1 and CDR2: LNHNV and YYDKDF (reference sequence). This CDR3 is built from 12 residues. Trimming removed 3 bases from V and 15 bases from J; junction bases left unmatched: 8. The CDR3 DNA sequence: TGTGCCACCAGCAGTCTGGGGGAGGGTAGGTTCTTC. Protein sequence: CATSSLGEGRFF.

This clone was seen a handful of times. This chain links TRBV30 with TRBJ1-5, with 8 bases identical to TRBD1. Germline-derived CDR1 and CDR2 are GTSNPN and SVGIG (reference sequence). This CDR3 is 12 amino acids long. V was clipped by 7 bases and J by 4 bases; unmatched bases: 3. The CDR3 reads CAFGQGNQPQHF. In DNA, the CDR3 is TGTGCCTTTGGACAGGGAAATCAGCCCCAGCATTTT.

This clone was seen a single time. In DNA, the CDR3 is TGTGCCAGCTCACCAGCGACTAATGAAAAACTGTTTTTT. Protein sequence: CASSPATNEKLFF. V usage is TRBV18 and J usage is TRBJ1-4, with unresolved D. This CDR3 spans 13 amino acids. Between the trimmed V and J ends, which lost 2 bases and 2 bases, there was a span of 3 bases. Per germline, CDR1 KGHSH and CDR2 LQKENI.

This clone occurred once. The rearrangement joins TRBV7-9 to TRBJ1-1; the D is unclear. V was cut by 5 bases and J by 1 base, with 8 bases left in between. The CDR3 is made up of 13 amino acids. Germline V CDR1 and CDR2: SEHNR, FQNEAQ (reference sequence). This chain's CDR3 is CASSPVRNTEAFF. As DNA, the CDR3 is TGTGCCAGCAGCCCCGTTAGGAACACTGAAGCTTTCTTT.

The CDR3 DNA reads as TGTGCCAGCAGCTTGGGACACGGCCCCTACGAGCAGTACTTC. Its translation is CASSLGHGPYEQYF. V is TRBV5-4 and J is TRBJ2-7; no definite D call. The CDR3 runs to 14 residues. Germline V gene sequence: CDR1 SGHNT, CDR2 YYREEE (reference sequence). V was pared by 0 bases and J by 2 bases, with 9 bases between.

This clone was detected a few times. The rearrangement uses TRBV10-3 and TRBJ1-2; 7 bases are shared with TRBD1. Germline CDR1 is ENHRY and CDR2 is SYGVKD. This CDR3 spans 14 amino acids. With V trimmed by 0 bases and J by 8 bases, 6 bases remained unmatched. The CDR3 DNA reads TGTGCCATCAGTGAGTCAGTCGCAGGGGGAGGCTACACCTTC. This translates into CAISESVAGGGYTF.

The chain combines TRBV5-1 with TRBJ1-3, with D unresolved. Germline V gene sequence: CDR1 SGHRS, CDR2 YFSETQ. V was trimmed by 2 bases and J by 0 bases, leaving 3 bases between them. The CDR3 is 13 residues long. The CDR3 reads CASSLYSGNTIYF. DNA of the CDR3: TGCGCCAGCAGCTTATACTCTGGAAACACCATATATTTT.

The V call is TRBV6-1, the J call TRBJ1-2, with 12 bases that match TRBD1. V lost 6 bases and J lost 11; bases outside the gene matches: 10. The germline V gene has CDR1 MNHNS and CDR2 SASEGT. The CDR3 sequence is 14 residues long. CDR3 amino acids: CASRAIGTGGFYTF. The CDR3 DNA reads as TGTGCCAGCAGGGCAATCGGGACAGGGGGCTTTTACACCTTC.

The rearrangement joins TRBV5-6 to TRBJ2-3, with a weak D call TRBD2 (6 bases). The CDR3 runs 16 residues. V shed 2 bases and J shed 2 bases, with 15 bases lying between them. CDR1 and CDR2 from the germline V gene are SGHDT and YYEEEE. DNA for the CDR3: TGTGCCAGCAGCTTAGGAGGGCGCATCAACACAGATACGCAGTATTTT. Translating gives CASSLGGRINTDTQYF.